The text below deals with one TCR beta chain. This CDR3 is 15 amino acids long. With 1 base removed from V and 3 bases from J, the gap between germline ends came to 14 bases. CDR1 is SGHRS and CDR2 is YFSETQ in the germline V gene. Sequenced by immunoSEQ multiplex PCR; TCRdb stores in-frame clones only, minus some. The sample contains around 150,000 clones, roughly 87% of which appear only once. The entry originates in a study of blood T cell repertoires in COVID-19. The sequenced sample was peripheral blood. The sequence was collected from a woman aged 55-70 years who had recovered from COVID-19. The genes are TRBV5-1 and TRBJ2-7; TRBD2 is a possible D gene (5 bases). The CDR3 nucleotides read TGCGCCAGCAGCTTGAGCCTGGGAGACATCTACGAGCAGTACTTC. The encoded protein is CASSLSLGDIYEQYF.